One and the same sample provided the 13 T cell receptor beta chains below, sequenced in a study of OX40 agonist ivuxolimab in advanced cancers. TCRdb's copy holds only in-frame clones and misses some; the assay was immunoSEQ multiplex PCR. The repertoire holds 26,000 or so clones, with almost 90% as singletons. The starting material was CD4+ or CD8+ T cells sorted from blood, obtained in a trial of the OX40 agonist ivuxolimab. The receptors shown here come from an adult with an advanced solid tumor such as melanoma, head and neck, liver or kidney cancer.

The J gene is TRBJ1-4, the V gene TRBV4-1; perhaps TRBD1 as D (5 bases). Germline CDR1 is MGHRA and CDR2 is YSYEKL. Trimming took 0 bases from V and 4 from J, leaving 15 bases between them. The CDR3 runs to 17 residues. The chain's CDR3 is CASSQEGPGTVNEKLFF. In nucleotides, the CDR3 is TGCGCCAGCAGCCAAGAGGGACCCGGGACGGTTAATGAAAAACTGTTTTTT.

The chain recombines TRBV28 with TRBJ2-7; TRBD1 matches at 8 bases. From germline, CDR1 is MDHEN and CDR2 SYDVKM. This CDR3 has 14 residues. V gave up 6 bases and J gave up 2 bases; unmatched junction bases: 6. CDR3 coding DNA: TGTGCCAGCAGCTCAGGACAGGGAACCTACGAGCAGTACTTC. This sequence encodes CASSSGQGTYEQYF.

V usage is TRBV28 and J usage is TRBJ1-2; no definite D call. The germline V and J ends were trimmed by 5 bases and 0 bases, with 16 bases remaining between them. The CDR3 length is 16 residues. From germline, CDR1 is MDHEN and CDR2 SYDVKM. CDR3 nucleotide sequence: TGTGCCAGCAGTACCCTCTTTGTTGCACCTAACTATGGCTACACCTTC. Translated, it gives CASSTLFVAPNYGYTF.

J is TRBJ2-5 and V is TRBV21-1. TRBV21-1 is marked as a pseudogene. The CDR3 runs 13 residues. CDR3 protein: CASSKGGKETQYF. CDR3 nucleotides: TGTGCCAGCAGCAAAGGGGGGAAGGAGACCCAGTACTTC.

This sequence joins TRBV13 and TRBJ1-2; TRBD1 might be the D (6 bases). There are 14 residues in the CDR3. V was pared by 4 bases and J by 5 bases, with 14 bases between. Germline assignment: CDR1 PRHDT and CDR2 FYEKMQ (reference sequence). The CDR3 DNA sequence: TGTGCCAGCAGCTCTGGACAGATAGTATATGGCTACACCTTC. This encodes CASSSGQIVYGYTF. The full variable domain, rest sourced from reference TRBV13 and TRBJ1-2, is AAGVIQSPRHLIKEKRETATLKCYPIPRHDTVYWYQQGPGQDPQFLISFYEKMQSDKGSIPDRFSAQQFSDYHSELNMSSLELGDSALYFCASSSGQIVYGYTFGSGTRLTVV.

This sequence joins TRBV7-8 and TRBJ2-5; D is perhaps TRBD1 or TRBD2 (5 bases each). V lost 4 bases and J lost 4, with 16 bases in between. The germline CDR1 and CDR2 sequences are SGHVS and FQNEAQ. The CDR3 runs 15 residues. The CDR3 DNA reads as TGTGCCAGCAGCTCCAACGGGGCCTTCCGAGAGACCCAGTACTTC. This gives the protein CASSSNGAFRETQYF.

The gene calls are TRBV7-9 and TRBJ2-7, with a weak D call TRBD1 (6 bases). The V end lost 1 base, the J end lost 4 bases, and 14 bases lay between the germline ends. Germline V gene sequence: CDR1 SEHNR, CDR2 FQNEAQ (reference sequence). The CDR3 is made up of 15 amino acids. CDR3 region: CASSLDDRIIYEQYF. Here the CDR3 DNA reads TGTGCCAGCAGCTTAGACGACAGGATCATTTACGAGCAGTACTTC.

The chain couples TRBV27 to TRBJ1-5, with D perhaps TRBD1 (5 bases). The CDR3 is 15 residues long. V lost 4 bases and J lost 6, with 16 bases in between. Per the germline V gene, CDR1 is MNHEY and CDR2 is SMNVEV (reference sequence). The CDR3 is CASSSTGDLSQPQHF. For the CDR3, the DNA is TGTGCCAGCAGTTCCACCGGGGACCTCAGTCAGCCCCAGCATTTT.

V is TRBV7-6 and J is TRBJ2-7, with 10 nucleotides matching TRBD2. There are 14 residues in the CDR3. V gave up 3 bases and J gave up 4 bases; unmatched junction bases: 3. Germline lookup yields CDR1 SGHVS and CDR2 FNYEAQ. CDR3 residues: CASSFGLAAYEQYF. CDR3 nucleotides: TGTGCCAGCAGCTTTGGACTAGCGGCTTACGAGCAGTACTTC.

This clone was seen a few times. The CDR3 sequence is CASSLTSGSNEQFF. CDR3 nucleotide sequence: TGTGCCAGCAGTTTGACTAGCGGGAGTAATGAGCAGTTCTTC. The chain joins TRBV7-4 to TRBJ2-1; 12 bases agree with TRBD2. The germline gives CDR1 SGHVT, CDR2 SQSDAQ. The CDR3 loop spans 14 amino acids. The V segment lost 6 bases and the J segment 7 bases; nucleotides outside the gene matches: 4.

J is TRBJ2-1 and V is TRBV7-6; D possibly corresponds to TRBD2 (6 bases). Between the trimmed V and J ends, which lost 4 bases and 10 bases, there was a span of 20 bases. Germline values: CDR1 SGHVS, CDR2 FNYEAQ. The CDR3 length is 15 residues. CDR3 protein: CASSSPQIRLGEQFF. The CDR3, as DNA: TGTGCCAGCAGCTCACCGCAGATCAGACTAGGAGAGCAGTTCTTC.

The CDR3 DNA is TGTGCCAGCAGCTTTTTAGTGGACCGGGGGGGTGAGCAGTTCTTC. Encoded protein: CASSFLVDRGGEQFF. The V gene is TRBV7-9, the J gene TRBJ2-1, with 8 bases aligning to TRBD2. Germline V gives CDR1 SEHNR, CDR2 FQNEAQ (reference sequence). Losses at the gene ends were 3 bases for V and 9 bases for J; bases not matched to a gene: 10. This CDR3 spans 15 amino acids. Together with reference TRBV7-9 and TRBJ2-1, the CDR3 gives the full variable domain: DTGVSQNPRHKITKRGQNVTFRCDPISEHNRLYWYRQTLGQGPEFLTYFQNEAQLEKSRLLSDRFSAERPKGSFSTLEIQRTEQGDSAMYLCASSFLVDRGGEQFFGPGTRLTVL.

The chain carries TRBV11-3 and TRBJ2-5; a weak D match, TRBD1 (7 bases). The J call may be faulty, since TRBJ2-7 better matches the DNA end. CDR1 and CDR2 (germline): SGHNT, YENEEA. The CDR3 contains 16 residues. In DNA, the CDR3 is TGTGCCAGCAGCTTAGCGACTTCCCCAGGGGGGTACGAGCAGTACTTC. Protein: CASSLATSPGGYEQYF.